The next 16 T cell receptor beta chains were all read from a single sample in a study of shared clonotypes between healthy human individuals. TCRdb keeps only in-frame clones here, not all; method: immunoSEQ multiplex PCR. The data show over a million clones, with roughly 96% seen just once and roughly 1.1% held by the top ten. Input material: naive CD4+ T cells sorted from blood. Subset indicated: CD45RA+ positively selected. These receptor sequences come from a man aged 30-40 years in good health.

The rearrangement links TRBV5-5 to TRBJ2-1; possibly TRBD1 for D (5 bases). The ends were cut back, 1 base at V and 1 base at J, with 9 bases in the middle. CDR3 length: 15 residues. Per the germline V gene, CDR1 is SGHKS and CDR2 is YYEKEE (reference sequence). The CDR3 reads CASSLTAGSYNEQFF. DNA for the CDR3: TGTGCCAGCAGCTTGACGGCAGGGTCCTACAATGAGCAGTTCTTC.

V usage is TRBV10-3 and J usage is TRBJ2-7; perhaps TRBD2 as D (5 bases). Trimming cost V 0 bases and J 5 bases, with 11 bases left between them. The CDR3 extends over 14 amino acids. CDR1 is ENHRY, CDR2 SYGVKD, per germline. CDR3 in amino acids: CAISESTGLNEQYF. The CDR3 nucleotides read TGTGCCATCAGTGAGTCAACGGGATTAAACGAGCAGTACTTC.

The chain is built from TRBV29-1 and TRBJ1-1, with D tentatively TRBD1 (5 bases). The CDR3 loop spans 13 amino acids. Between the trimmed V and J ends, which lost 3 bases and 5 bases, there was a span of 13 bases. Germline values: CDR1 SQVTM, CDR2 ANQGSEA. CDR3 sequence: CSVDIQGRTEAFF. As DNA, the CDR3 is TGCAGCGTTGATATCCAGGGAAGGACTGAAGCTTTCTTT.

The CDR3 loop reads CASSAGLYGYTF. In DNA, the CDR3 is TGTGCCAGCAGTGCGGGACTGTATGGCTACACCTTC. The V call is TRBV6-1, the J call TRBJ1-2; possible D gene TRBD1, 5 bases. This CDR3 region has 12 residues. Between the trimmed V and J ends, which lost 4 bases and 5 bases, there was a span of 8 bases. Germline assignment: CDR1 MNHNS and CDR2 SASEGT.

This clone occurred once. This chain joins TRBV15 and TRBJ2-1; possibly TRBD2 for D (6 bases). This CDR3 is built from 16 residues. The germline gives CDR1 LNHNV, CDR2 YYDKDF (reference sequence). The V gene lost 5 bases and the J gene lost 4 bases, with 18 bases spanning the gap. The DNA for the CDR3 is TGTGCCACCAGCTTTAGTCCCGGGACTTTTTACAATGAGCAGTTCTTC. It encodes CATSFSPGTFYNEQFF.

J is TRBJ1-4 and V is TRBV28; D is unresolved. V dropped 6 bases and J dropped 8 bases, with 16 bases sitting between them. Per the germline V gene, CDR1 is MDHEN and CDR2 is SYDVKM. The CDR3 is made up of 14 amino acids. CDR3 sequence (DNA): TGTGCCAGCAGCTTTACGGAGTCTACGGAAAAACTGTTTTTT. Translated, it gives CASSFTESTEKLFF.

V gene TRBV27 combines with J gene TRBJ2-1, with 8 bases identical to TRBD1. Losses at the gene ends were 5 bases for V and 2 bases for J; bases not matched to a gene: 5. Germline V gene sequence: CDR1 MNHEY, CDR2 SMNVEV (reference sequence). The length of the CDR3 is 15 residues. CDR3 bases: TGTGCCAGCAGTCTAGAGACAGGGGCCTACAATGAGCAGTTCTTC. Translation: CASSLETGAYNEQFF.

This rearrangement joins TRBV7-2 to TRBJ2-1; 12 nucleotides match TRBD2. J lost 9 bases, V lost 5 bases, and 8 bases had no gene match. This CDR3 comprises 15 residues. Germline V gene data show CDR1 as SGHTA and CDR2 as FQGNSA. CDR3 nucleotide sequence: TGTGCCAGCAGCCAGACTAGCGGGAGACTCTTTGAGCAGTTCTTC. Residues: CASSQTSGRLFEQFF.

This chain joins TRBV5-1 and TRBJ2-5; 9 bases align to TRBD1. Losses at the gene ends were 4 bases for V and 1 base for J; bases not matched to a gene: 5. Germline V gives CDR1 SGHRS, CDR2 YFSETQ. The CDR3 has 15 amino acids. DNA for the CDR3: TGCGCCAGCAGCCAACAGGGGGCCCTCCAAGAGACCCAGTACTTC. This gives the protein CASSQQGALQETQYF.

As for this clone: In the same sample, other DNA sequences code for this CDR3. This chain joins TRBV6-1 and TRBJ2-7, with D unresolved. Trimming pared 2 bases from V and 3 bases from J, leaving 5 bases between. The CDR3 is made up of 12 amino acids. CDR1 MNHNS and CDR2 SASEGT come from the germline V gene. CDR3 region: CASSELGYEQYF. The CDR3 DNA reads as TGTGCCAGCAGTGAACTCGGCTACGAGCAGTACTTC.

CDR3 loop: CASSYAGQGTYEQYF. The CDR3, as DNA: TGTGCCAGCAGTTACGCGGGACAGGGAACCTACGAGCAGTACTTC. The rearrangement links TRBV6-5 to TRBJ2-7, with 9 bases identical to TRBD1. Per germline, CDR1 MNHEY and CDR2 SVGAGI. CDR3 length equals 15 residues. With 2 bases clipped from V and 2 bases from J, the junction kept 4 bases outside the gene matches.

The J gene is TRBJ1-1, the V gene TRBV7-9; no definite D call. The CDR3 covers 14 residues. V lost 1 base, J lost 5 bases, and 11 bases lay in between. Germline assignment: CDR1 SEHNR and CDR2 FQNEAQ (reference sequence). Written as DNA, the CDR3 is TGTGCCAGCAGCTTAGAGCAGGAGGGAACTGAAGCTTTCTTT. Its translation: CASSLEQEGTEAFF.

The chain employs TRBV29-1 and TRBJ2-1, with D maybe TRBD2 (7 bases). Trimming took off 7 bases at V and 5 bases at J, with 15 bases between the two ends. The CDR3 covers 13 residues. The germline V gene encodes CDR1 SQVTM and CDR2 ANQGSEA. CDR3 loop: CSAQRGGHNEQFF. The CDR3 bases are TGCAGCGCTCAAAGGGGGGGGCACAATGAGCAGTTCTTC.

CDR3 DNA sequence: TGCGCCAGCAGCCAGGGCCTTAGCTCCTACAATGAGCAGTTCTTC. It translates to CASSQGLSSYNEQFF. The rearrangement joins TRBV4-1 to TRBJ2-1; D uncertain. Per germline, CDR1 MGHRA and CDR2 YSYEKL. V was clipped by 3 bases and J by 0 bases, with 9 bases between them. This CDR3 is built from 15 residues.

The chain recombines TRBV6-1 with TRBJ1-5; TRBD1 matches at 8 bases. The CDR3 is 20 residues long. CDR1 and CDR2 from the germline V gene are MNHNS and SASEGT. With 4 bases clipped from V and 0 bases from J, the junction kept 17 bases outside the gene matches. This CDR3 reads CASSGRGTGPRGYSNQPQHF. CDR3 bases: TGTGCCAGCAGTGGGCGGGGGACAGGTCCGCGAGGCTATAGCAATCAGCCCCAGCATTTT.

The J gene is TRBJ2-1, the V gene TRBV4-3; no definite D call. The V end lost 2 bases, the J end lost 8 bases, and 13 bases lay between the germline ends. The length of the CDR3 is 14 residues. The germline V gene encodes CDR1 LGHNA and CDR2 YSLEER. The CDR3 loop reads CASSQWSPGDEQFF. CDR3 nucleotides: TGCGCCAGCAGCCAATGGAGCCCAGGTGATGAGCAGTTCTTC.